A selection of T cell receptor beta chains follows, all from one sample in a study of CD8 T cells in Susac syndrome. Each CDR3 protein is one row after TCRdb ran MiXCR on the immunoSEQ multiplex PCR reads. Here the sample spans about 120,000 distinct CDR3 sequences, around 93% being singletons. The sequenced sample consisted of CD8+ T cells from PBMCs. These receptors all stem from a human donor in good health. Each CDR3 is given with its conserved first and last residue. A D gene is named only where the DNA matches it firmly. Expanded clones get a size class; other rows say once, few or many, or leave the size out.

d_call: -
v_call: TRBV20-1
j_call: TRBJ1-5
clone_size: -
cdr3_aa: CSAKRGPANQPQHF
cdr3_nt: TGCAGTGCAAAGAGGGGACCGGCCAATCAGCCCCAGCATTTT

d_call: -
v_call: TRBV6-2/TRBV6-3
j_call: TRBJ2-3
clone_size: once
cdr3_aa: CASSSDGDTQYF
cdr3_nt: TGTGCCAGCAGTTCGGACGGGGATACGCAGTATTTT

d_call: -
v_call: TRBV9
j_call: TRBJ1-1
clone_size: -
cdr3_aa: CASSGVGTEAFF
cdr3_nt: TGTGCCAGCAGCGGCGTAGGCACTGAAGCTTTCTTT

d_call: -
v_call: TRBV7-2
j_call: TRBJ2-1
clone_size: -
cdr3_aa: CASSLTGHDNEQFF
cdr3_nt: TGTGCCAGCAGCTTAACCGGGCATGACAATGAGCAGTTCTTC

d_call: -
v_call: TRBV20-1
j_call: TRBJ2-5
clone_size: once
cdr3_aa: CSARANQETQYF
cdr3_nt: TGCAGTGCTAGGGCTAACCAAGAGACCCAGTACTTC

d_call: -
v_call: TRBV5-1
j_call: TRBJ2-1
clone_size: -
cdr3_aa: CASSLVEGIYNEQFF
cdr3_nt: TGCGCCAGCAGCTTGGTAGAGGGGATCTACAATGAGCAGTTCTTC

d_call: -
v_call: TRBV15
j_call: TRBJ2-1
clone_size: once
cdr3_aa: CATSPTGSLANEQFF
cdr3_nt: TGTGCCACCAGCCCCACGGGCAGTCTCGCTAATGAGCAGTTCTTC

d_call: -
v_call: TRBV5-6
j_call: TRBJ1-1
clone_size: -
cdr3_aa: CASSPVGEGFGDTEAFF
cdr3_nt: TGTGCCAGCAGCCCCGTTGGGGAGGGATTCGGCGACACTGAAGCTTTCTTT

d_call: -
v_call: TRBV20-1
j_call: TRBJ1-2
clone_size: -
cdr3_aa: CSAEQGQQSGYTF
cdr3_nt: TGCAGTGCGGAACAAGGACAGCAATCTGGCTACACCTTC

d_call: TRBD2
v_call: TRBV7-9
j_call: TRBJ2-7
clone_size: -
cdr3_aa: CASSWGTSSYEQYF
cdr3_nt: TGTGCCAGCAGCTGGGGGACTAGTAGCTACGAGCAGTACTTC

d_call: -
v_call: TRBV7-2
j_call: TRBJ2-3
clone_size: -
cdr3_aa: CASSLGAPDTQYF
cdr3_nt: TGTGCCAGCAGCTTAGGTGCTCCAGATACGCAGTATTTT

d_call: TRBD2
v_call: TRBV20-1
j_call: TRBJ2-3
clone_size: -
cdr3_aa: CSARDLLGLAGGSGTDTQYF
cdr3_nt: TGCAGTGCTAGAGATTTGTTGGGACTAGCGGGGGGGTCGGGCACAGATACGCAGTATTTT

d_call: -
v_call: TRBV7-9
j_call: TRBJ2-1
clone_size: -
cdr3_aa: CASSLDTNNEQFF
cdr3_nt: TGTGCCAGCAGCTTAGATACTAACAATGAGCAGTTCTTC

d_call: -
v_call: TRBV19
j_call: TRBJ2-7
clone_size: -
cdr3_aa: CASSATGLSYEQYF
cdr3_nt: TGTGCCAGTAGTGCGACAGGCCTTTCCTACGAGCAGTACTTC

d_call: -
v_call: TRBV2
j_call: TRBJ1-3
clone_size: -
cdr3_aa: CASSEPAGGNTIYF
cdr3_nt: TGTGCCAGCAGTGAACCGGCAGGGGGAAACACCATATATTTT

d_call: TRBD1
v_call: TRBV9
j_call: TRBJ1-1
clone_size: -
cdr3_aa: CASSGSAGGSEAFF
cdr3_nt: TGTGCCAGCAGCGGATCGGCAGGGGGCTCTGAAGCTTTCTTT

d_call: TRBD2
v_call: TRBV29-1
j_call: TRBJ2-5
clone_size: -
cdr3_aa: CSVGLAGVGTQYF
cdr3_nt: TGCAGCGTTGGCCTAGCGGGAGTGGGGACCCAGTACTTC

d_call: -
v_call: TRBV27
j_call: TRBJ2-7
clone_size: -
cdr3_aa: CASSSSRSGYEQYF
cdr3_nt: TGTGCCAGCAGTTCTTCCCGGTCGGGGTACGAGCAGTACTTC

d_call: -
v_call: TRBV4-2
j_call: TRBJ2-7
clone_size: -
cdr3_aa: CASSQEGRKGITEQYF
cdr3_nt: TGTGCCAGCAGCCAAGAGGGACGAAAGGGGATCACGGAGCAGTACTTC